This T cell receptor beta chain was documented in a study of cytomegalovirus exposure and HLA in healthy donors. Study-level points and caveats: Most subjects' HLA-A and HLA-B alleles were reportedly predicted from TCR beta sequences.

The V gene's germline CDR1 is MNHEY and CDR2 SMNVEV (reference sequence). This CDR3 has 14 residues. The germline V and J ends were trimmed by 4 bases and 1 base, with 10 bases remaining between them. Remarks on this clone: Its antigen is not known.

The PCR had 60 Vbeta and 13 Jbeta primers. Some clones are missing from TCRdb's copy, which holds only in-frame ones; the method was immunoSEQ multiplex PCR. The data contain 70,000 to 95,000 clones, 75% of them singletons. The specimen sequenced was PBMCs. The clonotype comes from a man aged 35-49 years in good health and CMV-seronegative. The chain has TRBV27 and TRBJ1-1; D unclear. CDR3 amino acids: CASSYDTSNTEAFF. The CDR3 DNA is TGTGCCAGCAGTTACGACACTTCGAACACTGAAGCTTTCTTT.